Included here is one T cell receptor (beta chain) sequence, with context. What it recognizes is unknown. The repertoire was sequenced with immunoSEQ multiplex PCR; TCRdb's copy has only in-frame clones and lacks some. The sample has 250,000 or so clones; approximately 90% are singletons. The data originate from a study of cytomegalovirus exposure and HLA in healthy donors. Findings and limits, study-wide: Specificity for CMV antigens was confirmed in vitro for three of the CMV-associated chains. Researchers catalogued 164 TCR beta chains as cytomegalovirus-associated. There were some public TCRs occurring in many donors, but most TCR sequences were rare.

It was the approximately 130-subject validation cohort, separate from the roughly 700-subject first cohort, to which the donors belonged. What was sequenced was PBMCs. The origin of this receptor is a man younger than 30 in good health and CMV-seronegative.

The CDR3 coding sequence is TGTGCCAGTAGTCGGTTTGTCGGGAGCTCCTACAATGAGCAGTTCTTC. This codes for CASSRFVGSSYNEQFF. The gene calls are TRBV19 and TRBJ2-1, with D perhaps TRBD2 (6 bases). This CDR3 spans 16 amino acids. The germline CDR1 and CDR2 sequences are LNHDA and SQIVND (reference sequence). V shed 5 bases and J shed 0 bases, with 14 bases lying between them. Using reference TRBV19 and TRBJ2-1 for the parts outside the CDR3, the full variable domain is DGGITQSPKYLFRKEGQNVTLSCEQNLNHDAMYWYRQDPGQGLRLIYYSQIVNDFQKGDIAEGYSVSREKKESFPLTVTSAQKNPTAFYLCASSRFVGSSYNEQFFGPGTRLTVL.